This TCR beta chain was sequenced in a study of blood T cells in healthy people across ages. Donors each provided approximately 9.6 milliliters of peripheral blood. With a J-beta primer mix and a sample-barcoded 5' primer, a second PCR ran about 7 to 11 cycles. One entry per CDR3 protein, called by TCRdb with MiXCR from the 5' RACE reads. Of roughly 800,000 distinct CDR3 sequences listed, roughly 25% were seen once; the top ten hold approximately 3.7%. In its sample, this clonotype was seen a few times. CDR3 length: 13 amino acids. The germline V gene encodes CDR1 DFQATT and CDR2 SNEGSKA (reference sequence). J was trimmed by 4 bases and V by 5 bases; bases with no gene match: 5. This same sample was also part of a study on T cells of mothers and their children. That study adds: Six or seven children, together with their three healthy Caucasian mothers, made up the donors. Normalized overlap was always slightly, never significantly, higher in related than unrelated mother-child pairs.

This TCR derives from a boy younger than 18 in good health. The chain has TRBV20-1 and TRBJ2-5; 9 bases line up with TRBD1. Input material: blood. CDR3 nucleotide sequence: TGCAGTGCTCGGGACAGGGTGGGAGAGACCCAGTACTTC. It translates to CSARDRVGETQYF.